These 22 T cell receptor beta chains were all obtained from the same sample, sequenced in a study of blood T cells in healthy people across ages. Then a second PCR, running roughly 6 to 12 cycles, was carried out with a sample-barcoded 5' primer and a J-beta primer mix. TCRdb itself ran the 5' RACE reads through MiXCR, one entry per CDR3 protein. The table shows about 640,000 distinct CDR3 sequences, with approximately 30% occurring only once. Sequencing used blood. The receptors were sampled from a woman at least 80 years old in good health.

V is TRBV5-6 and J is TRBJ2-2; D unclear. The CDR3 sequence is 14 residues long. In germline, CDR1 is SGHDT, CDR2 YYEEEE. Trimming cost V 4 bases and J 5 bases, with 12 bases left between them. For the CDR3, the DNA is TGTGCCAGCAGCCGTTTTGGGGAAACCGGGGAGCTGTTTTTT. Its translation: CASSRFGETGELFF.

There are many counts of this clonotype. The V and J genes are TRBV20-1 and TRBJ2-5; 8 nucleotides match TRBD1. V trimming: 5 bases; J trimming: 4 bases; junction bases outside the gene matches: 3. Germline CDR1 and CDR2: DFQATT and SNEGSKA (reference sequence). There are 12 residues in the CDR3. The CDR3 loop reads CSAEDRVETQYF. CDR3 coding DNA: TGCAGTGCTGAGGACAGGGTAGAGACCCAGTACTTC.

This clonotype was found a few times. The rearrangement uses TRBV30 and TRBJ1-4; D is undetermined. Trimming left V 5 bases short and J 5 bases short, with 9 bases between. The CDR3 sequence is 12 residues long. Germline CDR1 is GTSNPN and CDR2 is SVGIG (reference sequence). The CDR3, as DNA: TGTGCCTGGGGTTCCTCAAATGAAAAACTGTTTTTT. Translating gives CAWGSSNEKLFF.

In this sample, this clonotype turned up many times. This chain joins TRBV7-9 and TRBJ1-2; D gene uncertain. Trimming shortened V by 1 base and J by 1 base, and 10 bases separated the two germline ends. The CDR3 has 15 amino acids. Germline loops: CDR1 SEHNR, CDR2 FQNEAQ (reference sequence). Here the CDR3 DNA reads TGTGCCAGCAGCTTAGACGCAGGATTTAACTATGGCTACACCTTC. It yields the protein CASSLDAGFNYGYTF.

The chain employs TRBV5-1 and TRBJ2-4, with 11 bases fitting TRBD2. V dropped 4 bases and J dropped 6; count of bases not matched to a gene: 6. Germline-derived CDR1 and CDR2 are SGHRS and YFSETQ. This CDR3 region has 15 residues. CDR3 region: CASSPTSGDLNIQYF. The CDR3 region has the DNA TGCGCCAGCAGCCCGACTAGCGGGGACCTAAACATTCAGTACTTC.

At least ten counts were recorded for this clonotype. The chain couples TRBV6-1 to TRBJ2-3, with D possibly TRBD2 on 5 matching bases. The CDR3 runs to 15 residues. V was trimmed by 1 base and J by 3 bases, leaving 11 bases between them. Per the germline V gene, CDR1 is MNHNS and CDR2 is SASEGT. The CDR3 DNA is TGTGCCAGCAGTGAAGGACTATTTTGGACAGATACGCAGTATTTT. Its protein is CASSEGLFWTDTQYF.

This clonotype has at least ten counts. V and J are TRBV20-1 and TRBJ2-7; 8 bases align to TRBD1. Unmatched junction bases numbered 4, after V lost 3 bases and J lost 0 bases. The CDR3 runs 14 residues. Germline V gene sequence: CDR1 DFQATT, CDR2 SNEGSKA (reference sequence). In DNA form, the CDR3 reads TGCAGTGCTAGGGACAGGGTCATCTCCTACGAGCAGTACTTC. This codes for CSARDRVISYEQYF.

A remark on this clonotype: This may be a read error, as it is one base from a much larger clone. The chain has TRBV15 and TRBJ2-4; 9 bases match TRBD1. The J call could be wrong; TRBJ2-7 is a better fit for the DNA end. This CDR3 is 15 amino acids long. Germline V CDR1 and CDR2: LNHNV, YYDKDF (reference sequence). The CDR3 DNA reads TGTACCACCAGCAGGGCCGGGACAGGGTACTACGAGCAGTACTTC. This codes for CTTSRAGTGYYEQYF.

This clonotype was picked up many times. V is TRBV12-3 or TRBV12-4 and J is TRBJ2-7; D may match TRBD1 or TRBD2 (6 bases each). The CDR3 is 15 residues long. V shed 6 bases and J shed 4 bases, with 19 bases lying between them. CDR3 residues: CASSITMGAGYEQYF. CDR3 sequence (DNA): TGTGCCAGCAGCATCACGATGGGGGCGGGATACGAGCAGTACTTC.

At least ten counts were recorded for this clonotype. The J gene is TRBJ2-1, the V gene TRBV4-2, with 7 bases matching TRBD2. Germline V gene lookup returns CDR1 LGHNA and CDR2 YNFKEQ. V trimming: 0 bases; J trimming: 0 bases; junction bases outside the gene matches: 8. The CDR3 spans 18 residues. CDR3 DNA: TGTGCCAGCAGCCAAGATCTTTTGGGGGGGAGCTCCTACAATGAGCAGTTCTTC. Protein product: CASSQDLLGGSSYNEQFF.

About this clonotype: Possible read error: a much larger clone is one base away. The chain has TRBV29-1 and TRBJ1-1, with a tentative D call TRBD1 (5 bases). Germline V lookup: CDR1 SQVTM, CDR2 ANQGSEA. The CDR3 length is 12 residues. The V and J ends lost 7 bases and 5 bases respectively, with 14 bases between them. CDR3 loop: CSATTGGTEAFF. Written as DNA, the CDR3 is TGCAGCGCCACAACGGGGGGAACTGAAGCTTTCTTT.

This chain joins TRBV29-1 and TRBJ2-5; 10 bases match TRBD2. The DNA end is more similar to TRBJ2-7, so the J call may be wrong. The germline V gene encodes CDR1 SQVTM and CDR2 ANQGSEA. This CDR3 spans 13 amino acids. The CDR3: CSVGASGSGEQYF. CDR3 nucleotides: TGCAGCGTTGGGGCTAGCGGGAGCGGCGAGCAGTACTTC.

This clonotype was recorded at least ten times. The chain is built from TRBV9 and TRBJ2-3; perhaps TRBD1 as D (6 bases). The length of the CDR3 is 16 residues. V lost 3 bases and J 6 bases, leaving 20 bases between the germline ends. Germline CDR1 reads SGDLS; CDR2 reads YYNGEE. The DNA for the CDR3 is TGTGCCAGCAGCGGAGATGGGACAAGACTCACCGATACGCAGTATTTT. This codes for CASSGDGTRLTDTQYF. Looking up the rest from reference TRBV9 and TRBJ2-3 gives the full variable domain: DSGVTQTPKHLITATGQRVTLRCSPRSGDLSVYWYQQSLDQGLQFLIQYYNGEERAKGNILERFSAQQFPDLHSELNLSSLELGDSALYFCASSGDGTRLTDTQYFGPGTRLTVL.

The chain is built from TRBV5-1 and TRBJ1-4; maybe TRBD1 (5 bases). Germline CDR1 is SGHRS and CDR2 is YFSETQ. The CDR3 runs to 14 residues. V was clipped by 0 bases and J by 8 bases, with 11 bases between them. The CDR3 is CASSLEGRGEKLFF. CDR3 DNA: TGCGCCAGCAGCTTGGAGGGACGAGGGGAAAAACTGTTTTTT.

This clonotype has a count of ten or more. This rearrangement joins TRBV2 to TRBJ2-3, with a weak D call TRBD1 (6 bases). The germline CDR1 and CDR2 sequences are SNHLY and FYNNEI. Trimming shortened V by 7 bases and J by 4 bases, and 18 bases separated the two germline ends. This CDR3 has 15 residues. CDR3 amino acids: CASNTNRAIADTQYF. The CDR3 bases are TGTGCCAGCAACACGAACAGGGCGATCGCAGATACGCAGTATTTT.

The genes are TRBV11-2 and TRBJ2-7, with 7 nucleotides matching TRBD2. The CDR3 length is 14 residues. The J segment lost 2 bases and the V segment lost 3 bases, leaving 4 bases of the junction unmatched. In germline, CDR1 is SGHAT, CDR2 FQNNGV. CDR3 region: CASSFGGRTYEQYF. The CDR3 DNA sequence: TGTGCCAGCAGCTTCGGCGGGAGAACCTACGAGCAGTACTTC.

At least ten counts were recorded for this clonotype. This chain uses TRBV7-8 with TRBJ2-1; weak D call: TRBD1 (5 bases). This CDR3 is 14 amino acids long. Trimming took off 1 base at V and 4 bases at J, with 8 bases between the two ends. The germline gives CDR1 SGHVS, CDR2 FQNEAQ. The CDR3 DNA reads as TGTGCCAGCAGCTTAGAGGCAGGGTACAATGAGCAGTTCTTC. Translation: CASSLEAGYNEQFF.

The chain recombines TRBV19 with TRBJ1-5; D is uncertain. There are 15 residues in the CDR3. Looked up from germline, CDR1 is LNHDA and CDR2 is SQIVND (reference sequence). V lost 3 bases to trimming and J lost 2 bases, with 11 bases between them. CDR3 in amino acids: CASSIGNWGNQPQHF. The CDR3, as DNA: TGTGCCAGTAGTATTGGGAATTGGGGCAATCAGCCCCAGCATTTT. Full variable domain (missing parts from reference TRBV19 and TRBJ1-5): DGGITQSPKYLFRKEGQNVTLSCEQNLNHDAMYWYRQDPGQGLRLIYYSQIVNDFQKGDIAEGYSVSREKKESFPLTVTSAQKNPTAFYLCASSIGNWGNQPQHFGDGTRLSIL.

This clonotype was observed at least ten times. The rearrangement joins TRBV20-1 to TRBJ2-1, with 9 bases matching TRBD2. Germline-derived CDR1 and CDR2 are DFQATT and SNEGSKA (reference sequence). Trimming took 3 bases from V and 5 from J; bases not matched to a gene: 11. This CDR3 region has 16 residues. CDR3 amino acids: CSARTGRGGSNNEQFF. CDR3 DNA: TGCAGTGCTAGGACGGGGCGGGGGGGCTCAAACAATGAGCAGTTCTTC.

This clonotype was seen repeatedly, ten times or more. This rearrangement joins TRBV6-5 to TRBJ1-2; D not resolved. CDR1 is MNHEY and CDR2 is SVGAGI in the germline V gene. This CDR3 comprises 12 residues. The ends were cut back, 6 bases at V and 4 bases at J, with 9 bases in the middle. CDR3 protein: CASRNPGYGYTF. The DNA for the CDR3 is TGTGCCAGCAGAAACCCTGGCTATGGCTACACCTTC.

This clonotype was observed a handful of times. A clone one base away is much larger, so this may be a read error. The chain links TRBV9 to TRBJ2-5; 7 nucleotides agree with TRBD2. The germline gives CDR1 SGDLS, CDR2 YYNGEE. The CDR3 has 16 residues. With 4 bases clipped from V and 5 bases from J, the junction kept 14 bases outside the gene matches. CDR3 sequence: CASSSRPHLGGETQYF. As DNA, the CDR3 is TGTGCCAGCAGCTCCAGGCCCCACTTGGGGGGGGAGACCCAGTACTTC.

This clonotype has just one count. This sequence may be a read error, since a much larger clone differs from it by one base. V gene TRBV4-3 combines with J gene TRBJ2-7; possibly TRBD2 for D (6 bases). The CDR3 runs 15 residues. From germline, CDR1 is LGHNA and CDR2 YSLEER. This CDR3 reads CAGSQMRGDSYEQYF. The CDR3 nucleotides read TGCGCCGGCAGCCAAATGCGGGGCGACTCCTACGAGCAGTACTTC.